This T cell receptor beta chain was identified during a study of T cells in Graves' hyperthyroidism and ophthalmopathy. What was amplified from RNA transcripts were TCR beta CDR3 regions. The HTBI set primed first-round TCR CDR3 RT-PCR. TCRdb called the multiplex PCR reads again in MiXCR, with one record for every CDR3 protein. Of hundreds of thousands of distinct CDR3 sequences in the sample, around 38% were seen once. Graves' hyperthyroidism was deemed stable absent ophthalmopathy progression within 18 months. Trimming took 4 bases from V and 6 from J, leaving 19 bases between them. Germline values: CDR1 SGHDN, CDR2 FVKESK. This CDR3 has 15 residues.

The source is a young man with Graves' hyperthyroidism. The sample consisted of blood. The V gene is TRBV14, the J gene TRBJ2-7; tentative D call: TRBD2 (5 bases). CDR3 sequence (DNA): TGTGCCAGCAGCCCCACCATAACTAGACGGGGCGAGCAGTACTTC. The encoded protein is CASSPTITRRGEQYF.